Reported below is one TCR beta chain. Antigen: not known. In the source study's methods: ImmunoSEQ output lacked quality scores and full-length reads, limiting matched filtering. Sequencing was performed with immunoSEQ multiplex PCR; in TCRdb, only in-frame clones are kept and a portion is missing. V and J calls and clone size come straight from that table; D and trimming were deduced from the DNA. In the table there are some 500,000 clones, 90% to 96% of which are singletons. The sample comes from a study of shared clonotypes between healthy human individuals. Study-level points and caveats: Although depth was large, rarefaction showed that sequencing of the sorted subsets was incomplete.

Germline assignment: CDR1 MNHEY and CDR2 SMNVEV (reference sequence). V was cut by 6 bases and J by 10 bases, with 17 bases left in between. This CDR3 region has 13 residues. The TCR originated in a woman aged 30 to 39 in good health. This chain joins TRBV27 and TRBJ2-3; weak D call: TRBD1 (6 bases). Sequenced material: naive CD4+ T cells sorted from blood. Subset given: CD45RA+ positively selected. CDR3 sequence reads: CASSESNRVSQYF. DNA of the CDR3: TGTGCCAGCAGCGAGTCCAACAGGGTTTCGCAGTATTTT.